What follows describes a single TCR beta chain. Its antigen is as yet unknown. There are 14 residues in the CDR3. The V gene's germline CDR1 is MGHRA and CDR2 YSYEKL. Trimming pared 0 bases from V and 7 bases from J, leaving 10 bases between. Most tumor samples had approximately 5 ug input DNA in two replicates. Here immunoSEQ multiplex PCR was the method, and the copy in TCRdb shows in-frame clones only, minus some. The sample gives about 37,000 clones, around two fifths of which show up once; 16% is in the top ten. These data originate in a study of neoadjuvant anti-PD-1 for oral cavity cancer. As for the study in general: Non-progressing patients received a fourth nivolumab dose near day 43, then surgery on days 50-56. Findings and limits, study-wide: TCR analyses covered only a few patients per response group.

The time point here: after neoadjuvant nivolumab, at surgical resection. Cohort: HPV-negative, locally advanced oral cavity squamous cell carcinoma patients. The material sequenced was tumor tissue, taken after nivolumab (anti-PD-1) treatment. V is TRBV4-1 and J is TRBJ2-1; no definite D call. This TCR was recovered from a person aged 40 to 85 with oral cavity squamous cell carcinoma. CDR3 sequence: CASSQEGNQNEQFF. The CDR3 DNA reads as TGCGCCAGCAGCCAAGAAGGTAACCAGAATGAGCAGTTCTTC.